The clone carrying this TCR beta chain was seen only once. This CDR3 is 14 amino acids long. Germline lookup yields CDR1 WNHNN and CDR2 SYGVQD (reference sequence). V shed 6 bases and J shed 2 bases, with 13 bases lying between them. The data are from a study of shared clonotypes between healthy human individuals. Under the authors' procedure: Filtering differed, since immunoSEQ gave only junction sequences and no quality scores. The method was immunoSEQ multiplex PCR; TCRdb's version includes in-frame clones alone and lacks a portion of them. Clonal size and the V and J genes are those of that table, whereas D and trimming came from the DNA. The sample shows about 380,000 clones, 90% to 98% of them seen only once.

The origin of this receptor is a man younger than 45 in good health. The chain carries TRBV10-1 and TRBJ2-5; TRBD1 is a possible D gene (6 bases). Sequenced material: memory CD8+ T cells sorted from blood. The subset denotes: CD45RO+ cells pooled with CCR7-negative TemRA cells. DNA of the CDR3: TGCGCCAGCAGAATACAGGGCCATCAAGAGACCCAGTACTTC. Translated, it gives CASRIQGHQETQYF.